This T cell receptor beta chain was obtained from a study of blood T cells in healthy people across ages. About this clonotype: Its antigen is unidentified.

Findings and caveats of the study: In older individuals, TCR beta diversity per million T cells was lower, falling roughly linearly with age.

The CDR3 is 15 amino acids. Deletions cut 5 bases from V and 0 bases from J, with 11 bases between. Germline V gene data show CDR1 as SGHTA and CDR2 as FQGNSA. Using a J-beta primer mix together with a sample-barcoded 5' primer, a second PCR was run for roughly 7 to 12 cycles. Researchers report that a template-switch adaptor with 12 random nucleotides tagged each cDNA molecule. TCRdb re-derived calls from the 5' RACE reads in MiXCR, one entry per CDR3 protein. The table includes some 860,000 distinct CDR3 sequences, 45% to 70% detected once. At least 5.5 micrograms of total RNA were extracted per sample.

The sequenced material came from blood. This rearrangement joins TRBV7-2 to TRBJ2-1, with a tentative D call TRBD2 (6 bases). The TCR comes from a man aged 40-49 years in good health. CDR3 coding DNA: TGTGCCAGCAGCGCGACGGGGGACTCCTACAATGAGCAGTTCTTC. Protein product: CASSATGDSYNEQFF.